This T cell receptor beta chain was obtained from a study of beta chain features in type 1 diabetes. The authors reverse transcribed all of the isolated RNA, so sequencing captured expressed TCRB transcripts. Roughly 3.5 million reads per sample were averaged for naive, central memory and regulatory samples. The method was immunoSEQ multiplex PCR; TCRdb's version includes in-frame clones alone and lacks a portion of them. The sample has over 40,000 clones; 51% are singletons. Study-level findings and limits: Diminished insertions and augmented deletions at VDJ junctions characterized type 1 diabetes patients. Any PCR bias toward short templates would affect both groups alike. Within patients, naive, central memory and Treg TCRB repertoires seemed more similar than within healthy donors.

Germline V gives CDR1 KGHSH, CDR2 LQKENI. Germline trimming cut 2 bases from V and 4 bases from J; bases unmatched to any gene: 5. The CDR3 has 14 amino acids. This clone was recorded a few times. What it binds is not known. Source material: Tregs from blood. The receptor was isolated from a woman between 18 and 29 years old in good health. The J gene is TRBJ2-7, the V gene TRBV18, with 7 bases lining up with TRBD2. For the CDR3, the DNA is TGTGCCAGCTCACCAGCGGGGAGGGGATACGAGCAGTACTTC. Translating it yields CASSPAGRGYEQYF.